These 18 T cell receptor delta chains share one sample of origin, sequenced in a study of gamma-delta chains in newborns, infants, children (dated by TCRdb to about 2019). Instrument used: Illumina MiSeq. Clonotypes were called again by TCRdb from the public reads via CATT, and duplicate nucleotide sequences were then merged into one entry. Present in this sample are 6,000 to 7,000 delta-chain clones, approximately 1.9% of which were seen just once. In total, the top ten clones hold over 10% of the sample. Sequencing used blood. The receptors here all came from a child who was a newborn, infant or young child, either healthy, febrile or measles-vaccinated (not recorded which).

This clone is medium-sized (0.01 to 0.1%) within its sample. A much larger clone sits a single nucleotide away, making a read error possible. In the same sample, other DNA sequences code for this CDR3. The V and J genes are TRDV2 and TRDJ3, with 8 bases matching TRDD3. This CDR3 has 18 amino acids. Per germline, CDR1 GEAIGNYY and CDR2 EKD. J was trimmed by 0 bases and V by 3 bases; bases with no gene match: 6. The CDR3 loop reads CACDVLGASSWDTRQMFF. The DNA for the CDR3 is TGTGCCTGTGACGTACTGGGGGCTAGCTCCTGGGACACCCGACAGATGTTTTTC.

By frequency in the sample, this clone is medium-sized. With only one base between it and a far larger clone, this is likely a read error. The rearrangement joins TRDV2 to TRDJ3, with 11 nucleotides matching TRDD3. V was clipped by 3 bases and J by 2 bases; unmatched bases: 5. This CDR3 comprises 18 residues. Germline CDR1 and CDR2: GEAIGNYY and EKD. This chain's CDR3 is CACDAVLGDTWDTRQMFF. CDR3 nucleotide sequence: TGTGCCTGTGACGCCGTACTGGGGGATACCTGGGACACCCGACAGATGTTTTTC.

Of note for this clone: With a much larger clone just one base away, this may be a read error. The chain carries TRDV2 and TRDJ3; 12 bases agree with TRDD3. This CDR3 region has 22 residues. After removal of 3 bases from V and 0 bases from J, the junction contained 14 bases not matched to a gene. Germline-derived CDR1 and CDR2 are GEAIGNYY and EKD. The CDR3 bases are TGTGCCTGTGACGGCGTACTGGGGGATACTTATCAAGACTCCTGGGACACCCGACAGATGTTTTTC. It encodes CACDGVLGDTYQDSWDTRQMFF.

To note about this clone: This DNA's translation differs at residue 6 from TCRdb's protein, which comes from a much larger clone; a read error is likely, and the protein shown is translated from the DNA. V is TRAV29/DV5 and J is TRDJ2; D is perhaps TRDD3 (5 bases). The V end lost 4 bases, the J end lost 1 base, and 11 bases lay between the germline ends. The CDR3 length is 14 residues. Germline V lookup: CDR1 NSMFDY, CDR2 ISSIKDK. CDR3 protein: CAAYWWILTAQLFF. The DNA of the CDR3 is TGTGCAGCATACTGGTGGATTTTGACAGCACAACTCTTCTTT.

This clone has a handful of counts. This sequence may be a read error, since a much larger clone differs from it by one base. The chain combines TRDV2 with TRDJ3; 10 bases map to TRDD3. With V trimmed by 0 bases and J by 0 bases, 4 bases remained unmatched. The CDR3 is made up of 19 amino acids. Germline V gives CDR1 GEAIGNYY, CDR2 EKD. This CDR3 reads CACDTAGDTSSWDTRQMFF. CDR3 nucleotides: TGTGCCTGTGACACCGCGGGGGATACGAGCTCCTGGGACACCCGACAGATGTTTTTC.

Only a few counts were recorded for this clone. The TCRdb protein, from a much larger clone, departs from this DNA's translation at residue 15, likely by read error; the protein shown derives from the DNA. CDR3 nucleotide sequence: TGTGCCTGTGACACCCTCGGGACTGGGGGACCCTCCTGGGACCCCCGACAGATGTTTTTC. Its protein product is CACDTLGTGGPSWDPRQMFF. The V and J genes are TRDV2 and TRDJ3; 9 bases match TRDD3. There are 20 residues in the CDR3. The V gene's germline CDR1 is GEAIGNYY and CDR2 EKD.

With regard to this clone: The mismatch at residue 8 between this DNA's translation and the TCRdb protein of a much larger clone likely reflects a read error; the protein shown is translated from the DNA. The rearrangement uses TRDV2 and TRDJ3, with D maybe TRDD3 (5 bases). The germline CDR1 and CDR2 sequences are GEAIGNYY and EKD. The CDR3 consists of 18 residues. V was cut by 0 bases and J by 0 bases, with 11 bases left in between. CDR3 residues: CACDTVGYTSWDTRQMFF. DNA of the CDR3: TGTGCCTGTGACACCGTGGGGTATACCTCCTGGGACACCCGACAGATGTTTTTC.

In regard to this clone: A much larger clonotype is one base distant, so this may be a read error. The same CDR3 can be traced to other DNA sequences in this sample. The chain joins TRDV2 to TRDJ3, with D perhaps TRDD3 (6 bases). V was pared by 4 bases and J by 0 bases, with 27 bases between. Germline CDR1 is GEAIGNYY and CDR2 is EKD. CDR3 length equals 22 residues. DNA of the CDR3: TGTGCCTGTGATCGGATGGATGTCCGGGGATTCCCGAGCTCCTGGGACACCCGACAGATGTTTTTC. This sequence encodes CACDRMDVRGFPSSWDTRQMFF.

This clone is judged medium-sized. The rearrangement links TRDV2 to TRDJ3; 8 bases map to TRDD3. Germline V CDR1 and CDR2: GEAIGNYY, EKD. The CDR3 runs to 19 residues. The V and J ends lost 3 bases and 1 base, in that order; junction bases with no gene match: 10. The CDR3 nucleotides are TGTGCCTGTGACGAACCCTGGGGGACTTCATCCTGGGACACCCGACAGATGTTTTTC. Translating gives CACDEPWGTSSWDTRQMFF.

This clone was detected only a few times. TCRdb lists the protein of a much larger clone for this DNA, which differs at residue 3, so this is likely a read error; the protein given here is translated from the DNA itself. The chain employs TRDV2 and TRDJ3; 9 nucleotides agree with TRDD3. CDR3 length equals 17 residues. Germline CDR1 and CDR2: GEAIGNYY and EKD. The trim removed 8 bases at V and 0 bases at J, leaving 7 bases unmatched. CDR3 nucleotide sequence: TGTGCCTCTGAGTACTGGGGGAGCTCCTGGGACACCCGACAGATGTTTTTC. This encodes CASEYWGSSWDTRQMFF.

In its sample, this clone is medium-sized. In the same sample, other DNA sequences code for this CDR3. The chain couples TRDV2 to TRDJ3, with 11 nucleotides matching TRDD3. After removal of 2 bases from V and 2 bases from J, the junction contained 7 bases not matched to a gene. The CDR3 covers 19 residues. CDR1 is GEAIGNYY and CDR2 is EKD in the germline V gene. The CDR3: CACDRLGDNKAWDTRQMFF. DNA for the CDR3: TGTGCCTGTGACAGACTGGGGGATAATAAAGCCTGGGACACCCGACAGATGTTTTTC.

With regard to this clone: A much larger clone is a single base away; this may be a read error. Other DNA variants within this sample encode the same CDR3. This chain connects TRDV2 to TRDJ3; TRDD3 matches at 9 bases. The CDR3 has 18 residues. CDR1 and CDR2 from the germline V gene are GEAIGNYY and EKD. In DNA, the CDR3 is TGTGCCTGCGACACCACGGGGGATACCTCCTGGGACACCCGACAGATGTTTTTC. This sequence encodes CACDTTGDTSWDTRQMFF.

This clone was seen more than once but under ten times. This may stem from a read error, because a much larger clone lies one nucleotide away. The chain has TRDV2 and TRDJ3, with 10 bases that match TRDD3. The V and J ends lost 0 bases and 2 bases, in that order; junction bases with no gene match: 6. Germline-derived CDR1 and CDR2 are GEAIGNYY and EKD. The CDR3 consists of 19 residues. For the CDR3, the DNA is TGTGCCTGTGACACCCTACTGGGGGATGTTACCTGGGACACCCGACAGATGTTTTTC. Encoded protein: CACDTLLGDVTWDTRQMFF.

This clone qualifies as large (0.1 to 1%). Other nucleotide sequences in the sample specify the same CDR3. CDR3 protein: CACDTAPTGGYTTWDTRQMFF. The CDR3 DNA reads TGTGCCTGTGACACGGCGCCTACTGGGGGATACACCACCTGGGACACCCGACAGATGTTTTTC. V is TRDV2 and J is TRDJ3; TRDD3 matches 12 bases. The CDR3 is 21 residues long. From germline, CDR1 is GEAIGNYY and CDR2 EKD. V gave up 1 base and J gave up 2 bases; unmatched junction bases: 11.

This clone was counted a single time. A far bigger clonotype differs at one base, so this is likely a read error. The rearrangement links TRDV3 to TRDJ2; no reliable D call. CDR3 length: 12 amino acids. Germline V gene data show CDR1 as TVYSNPD and CDR2 as GDNSRS (reference sequence). The CDR3 region is CAFPSLTGQLFF. The CDR3 nucleotides read TGTGCCTTTCCCTCTTTGACAGGACAACTCTTCTTT.

Concerning this clone itself: Translating this DNA gives a protein that differs at residue 13 from the TCRdb one, which belongs to a much larger clone; a read error is likely, and the protein shown is this translation. The chain combines TRDV2 with TRDJ3; TRDD3 agrees at 10 bases. The CDR3 extends over 18 amino acids. Germline CDR1 reads GEAIGNYY; CDR2 reads EKD. The CDR3 region has the DNA TGTGCCTGTGACACCGTGGGGGATACCTCCTGGGACGCCCGACAGATGTTTTTC. It codes for CACDTVGDTSWDARQMFF.

This clone has only a few counts. The genes are TRDV2 and TRDJ2, with 10 bases lining up with TRDD3. CDR3 length equals 14 residues. Germline lookup yields CDR1 GEAIGNYY and CDR2 EKD. V lost 7 bases to trimming and J lost 6 bases; unmatched junction nucleotides: 7. This CDR3 is CACDLLGDAAQLFF. As DNA, the CDR3 is TGTGCCTGCGACCTACTGGGGGATGCAGCACAACTCTTCTTT.

As to this clone: This sequence may be a read error, since a much larger clone differs from it by one base. The same CDR3 also results from other DNA sequences found in this sample. The CDR3 region has the DNA TGTGCCTGTGACACCGTACTGGGGGATACGCGGTACACCGATAAGCTCATCTTT. This codes for CACDTVLGDTRYTDKLIF. The V gene is TRDV2, the J gene TRDJ1; TRDD3 matches 13 bases. Germline CDR1 is GEAIGNYY and CDR2 is EKD. The CDR3 is made up of 18 amino acids.